The 12 T cell receptor beta chains below all came from one sample that was sequenced in a study of blood T cell repertoires in COVID-19. Profiled with immunoSEQ multiplex PCR; TCRdb holds only in-frame clones, not every one. The sample comprises 80,000 or so clones, more than 80% of which are singletons, and 18% rests with the top ten. The sequenced sample was peripheral blood. These receptors were obtained from a woman aged 60-70 years with acute or convalescent COVID-19.

As concerns this clone: One end of the junction varies from germline; a read error may be responsible. The chain carries TRBV6-5 and TRBJ1-2; 8 bases fit TRBD1. The CDR3 totals 14 residues. Germline CDR1 is MNHEY and CDR2 is SVGAGI. In nucleotides, the CDR3 is TGTGCCAGCAGTCACTCAGGGGGCGAGGGTGGCTACACCTTC. Encoded protein: CASSHSGGEGGYTF.

The gene calls are TRBV29-1 and TRBJ1-1; 7 bases agree with TRBD1. The CDR3 runs to 10 residues. CDR1 is SQVTM, CDR2 ANQGSEA, per germline. After removal of 2 bases from V and 10 bases from J, the junction contained 1 base not matched to a gene. CDR3 region: CSVEQGVAFF. CDR3 DNA sequence: TGCAGCGTTGAACAGGGGGTAGCTTTCTTT.

The chain recombines TRBV29-1 with TRBJ1-6; TRBD1 matches at 7 bases. Germline V gene sequence: CDR1 SQVTM, CDR2 ANQGSEA. V was pared by 8 bases and J by 7 bases, with 8 bases of the junction left unmatched. This CDR3 is 13 amino acids long. CDR3: CSTQTGTNSPLHF. DNA of the CDR3: TGCAGCACTCAGACAGGGACCAATTCACCCCTCCACTTT.

This clone was observed a handful of times. The chain couples TRBV6-1 to TRBJ1-2; a possible D gene is TRBD1 (5 bases). The CDR3 spans 15 residues. Trimming removed 1 base from V and 2 bases from J, with 11 bases in between. Germline CDR1 is MNHNS and CDR2 is SASEGT. This CDR3 is CASSEEPKGNYGYTF. CDR3 sequence (DNA): TGTGCCAGCAGTGAAGAACCCAAGGGGAACTATGGCTACACCTTC.

The gene calls are TRBV19 and TRBJ2-1; D is perhaps TRBD1 (5 bases). Trimming removed 4 bases at V and 4 bases at J, with 11 bases between. CDR3 size: 14 residues. Germline V gene lookup returns CDR1 LNHDA and CDR2 SQIVND (reference sequence). The CDR3, as DNA: TGTGCCAGTAGTACAGGGTATCAATACAATGAGCAGTTCTTC. Protein: CASSTGYQYNEQFF.

This chain joins TRBV14 and TRBJ2-5, with D possibly matching TRBD1 (6 bases). The V and J ends lost 4 bases and 5 bases respectively, with 11 bases between them. Germline V gene lookup returns CDR1 SGHDN and CDR2 FVKESK. The CDR3 has 13 residues. This CDR3 reads CASSRSTGETQYF. DNA of the CDR3: TGTGCCAGCAGCCGTAGCACAGGGGAGACCCAGTACTTC.

The chain recombines TRBV2 with TRBJ1-2; 7 bases line up with TRBD1. Looked up from germline, CDR1 is SNHLY and CDR2 is FYNNEI. The CDR3 extends over 13 amino acids. Germline trimming cut 7 bases from V and 4 bases from J; bases unmatched to any gene: 6. The CDR3 DNA is TGTGCCAGCACTATCCGGGACAGCTATGGCTACACCTTC. It yields the protein CASTIRDSYGYTF.

The rearrangement uses TRBV6-6 and TRBJ1-5, with TRBD1 matching over 7 bases. Germline assignment: CDR1 MNHNY and CDR2 SVGAGI (reference sequence). The CDR3 spans 18 residues. The V and J ends lost 5 bases and 2 bases, in that order; junction bases with no gene match: 15. DNA of the CDR3: TGTGCCAGCAGTCCTACCTCGGGGCTCGGACAGGGCAATCAGCCCCAGCATTTT. Protein: CASSPTSGLGQGNQPQHF.

V gene TRBV30 combines with J gene TRBJ2-5; D perhaps matches TRBD2 (6 bases). The length of the CDR3 is 13 residues. Looked up from germline, CDR1 is GTSNPN and CDR2 is SVGIG (reference sequence). The V gene lost 2 bases and the J gene lost 5 bases, with 12 bases spanning the gap. As DNA, the CDR3 is TGTGCCTGGAGTCGGGAGAGTCAGGAGACCCAGTACTTC. It translates to CAWSRESQETQYF.

This clone occurred once. The rearrangement uses TRBV27 and TRBJ1-1; D not resolved. Germline CDR1 reads MNHEY; CDR2 reads SMNVEV (reference sequence). The CDR3 has 13 amino acids. V was clipped by 10 bases and J by 2 bases, with 14 bases between them. The CDR3 DNA reads TGTGCCACCGGCGGAGGGCTAAACACTGAAGCTTTCTTT. This codes for CATGGGLNTEAFF.

The chain has TRBV30 and TRBJ2-7, with a weak D call TRBD1 (6 bases). CDR3 length equals 13 residues. V lost 4 bases and J 7 bases, leaving 17 bases between the germline ends. The germline V gene has CDR1 GTSNPN and CDR2 SVGIG (reference sequence). For the CDR3, the DNA is TGTGCCTGGAAGCCGAAGGGGGTGGGGGAGCAGTACTTC. This codes for CAWKPKGVGEQYF.

This clone was recorded only once. This rearrangement joins TRBV29-1 to TRBJ1-1; D possibly corresponds to TRBD1 (5 bases). V shed 6 bases and J shed 2 bases, with 16 bases lying between them. There are 14 residues in the CDR3. The germline V gene encodes CDR1 SQVTM and CDR2 ANQGSEA. For the CDR3, the DNA is TGCAGCGTCCACTTGACAGAAGCTAACACTGAAGCTTTCTTT. As protein: CSVHLTEANTEAFF. Using reference TRBV29-1 and TRBJ1-1 for the parts outside the CDR3, the full variable domain is SAVISQKPSRDICQRGTSLTIQCQVDSQVTMMFWYRQQPGQSLTLIATANQGSEATYESGFVIDKFPISRPNLTFSTLTVSNMSPEDSSIYLCSVHLTEANTEAFFGQGTRLTVV.